Below are 26 T cell receptor beta chains sequenced from a single sample in a study of T cell changes during pregnancy in multiple sclerosis. Profiling relied on immunoSEQ multiplex PCR, and the TCRdb table lists in-frame clones only, not all of them. The repertoire consists of approximately 97,000 clones, with about nine tenths occurring once and the leading ten covering approximately 0.76%. Sequenced material: peripheral blood, taken in the second trimester of pregnancy. The source of these receptors is a female donor in good health, enrolled as a control in a pregnancy study.

The chain has TRBV5-1 and TRBJ1-1, with D possibly being TRBD1 (5 bases). This CDR3 spans 13 amino acids. With 4 bases removed from V and 7 bases from J, the gap between germline ends came to 14 bases. Looked up from germline, CDR1 is SGHRS and CDR2 is YFSETQ. The CDR3 loop is CASSREPQGEAFF. The DNA of the CDR3 is TGCGCCAGCAGCAGGGAACCCCAGGGTGAAGCTTTCTTT.

Only one count was recorded for this clone. The rearrangement uses TRBV7-9 and TRBJ1-2; D possibly corresponds to TRBD1 (6 bases). This CDR3 has 14 residues. Per the germline V gene, CDR1 is SEHNR and CDR2 is FQNEAQ (reference sequence). With 4 bases removed from V and 8 bases from J, the gap between germline ends came to 17 bases. DNA of the CDR3: TGTGCCAGCAGCTCGTCGGCAGGGGTACAGGGCTACACCTTC. Amino acids: CASSSSAGVQGYTF.

The rearrangement uses TRBV28 and TRBJ1-5; D is unclear. The V end lost 7 bases, the J end lost 6 bases, and 13 bases lay between the germline ends. The CDR3 covers 13 residues. CDR1 is MDHEN, CDR2 SYDVKM, per germline. The CDR3 sequence is CASTPSGVQPQHF. The CDR3 region has the DNA TGTGCCAGCACCCCTAGCGGGGTTCAGCCCCAGCATTTT.

The V gene is TRBV6-4, the J gene TRBJ2-1; D is unresolved. The germline V gene encodes CDR1 MRHNA and CDR2 SNTAGT. The CDR3 is 16 residues long. Trimming cost V 2 bases and J 0 bases, with 11 bases left between them. As DNA, the CDR3 is TGTGCCAGCAGTGACGAGTGGTTTCCCTCCTACAATGAGCAGTTCTTC. It is translated as CASSDEWFPSYNEQFF.

The V and J genes are TRBV19 and TRBJ2-6; a possible D gene is TRBD1 (6 bases). Per germline, CDR1 LNHDA and CDR2 SQIVND (reference sequence). The V end was cut by 3 bases, the J end by 2 bases, with 8 bases between. The CDR3 has 15 amino acids. CDR3 sequence (DNA): TGTGCCAGTAGTATCAACAGGGCTGGGGCCAACGTCCTGACTTTC. Protein sequence: CASSINRAGANVLTF.

The chain links TRBV5-6 to TRBJ2-1; TRBD1 is a possible D gene (6 bases). Trimming pared 4 bases from V and 7 bases from J, leaving 12 bases between. In germline, CDR1 is SGHDT, CDR2 YYEEEE. The CDR3 extends over 13 amino acids. CDR3 nucleotides: TGTGCCAGCAGCCGATGGACAGAGAATGAGCAGTTCTTC. It codes for CASSRWTENEQFF. The full variable domain, completed using reference TRBV5-6 and TRBJ2-1, is DAGVTQSPTHLIKTRGQQVTLRCSPKSGHDTVSWYQQALGQGPQFIFQYYEEEERQRGNFPDRFSGHQFPNYSSELNVNALLLGDSALYLCASSRWTENEQFFGPGTRLTVL.

The chain combines TRBV5-1 with TRBJ2-7, with 11 bases matching TRBD2. Germline CDR1 and CDR2: SGHRS and YFSETQ. The CDR3 runs to 15 residues. The V and J ends lost 4 bases and 5 bases, in that order; junction bases with no gene match: 8. CDR3 region: CASSLSPTSGNEQYF. CDR3 bases: TGCGCCAGCAGCCTATCCCCGACTAGCGGGAACGAGCAGTACTTC.

CDR3 sequence: CASSHLEGGAFEAFF. The CDR3 bases are TGCGCCAGCAGCCACCTTGAGGGGGGGGCCTTTGAAGCTTTCTTT. The J gene is TRBJ1-1, the V gene TRBV5-1, with D possibly matching TRBD1 (6 bases). The CDR3 is 15 residues long. Trimming took 4 bases from V and 7 from J, leaving 20 bases between them. Germline CDR1 and CDR2: SGHRS and YFSETQ.

CDR3 in DNA: TGTGCCAGCAGCTACACAAAAAATTCACCCCTCCACTTT. Translation gives CASSYTKNSPLHF. This rearrangement joins TRBV6-5 to TRBJ1-6; D not certain. The V end was cut by 6 bases, the J end by 7 bases, with 10 bases between. Looked up from germline, CDR1 is MNHEY and CDR2 is SVGAGI. This CDR3 is built from 13 residues.

CDR3 residues: CASSKARNRGLFYEQFF. CDR3 nucleotides: TGTGCCAGCAGCAAAGCAAGGAACAGGGGCCTTTTCTATGAGCAGTTCTTC. The J gene is TRBJ2-1, the V gene TRBV21-1; the D call in the table, TRBD1, was not verified against the DNA. TRBV21-1 has pseudogene status. The CDR3 has 17 residues.

The chain is built from TRBV5-1 and TRBJ2-7; D unresolved. The CDR3 is 14 amino acids. V lost 0 bases, J lost 5 bases, and 12 bases lay in between. Germline V lookup: CDR1 SGHRS, CDR2 YFSETQ. CDR3 in DNA: TGCGCCAGCAGCTTGGGAGGATCTAGGAACGAGCAGTACTTC. Translated: CASSLGGSRNEQYF.

The V call is TRBV7-2, the J call TRBJ2-1; D is unclear. The germline V gene has CDR1 SGHTA and CDR2 FQGNSA. V lost 6 bases to trimming and J lost 0 bases, with 12 bases between them. CDR3 length: 15 amino acids. The CDR3 coding sequence is TGTGCCAGCAGGGCCCCGCGGAGCTCCTACAATGAGCAGTTCTTC. This sequence encodes CASRAPRSSYNEQFF.

The chain carries TRBV6-1 and TRBJ1-1; a possible D gene is TRBD1 (6 bases). The CDR3 runs 14 residues. Germline-derived CDR1 and CDR2 are MNHNS and SASEGT. The germline V and J ends were trimmed by 5 bases and 6 bases, with 16 bases remaining between them. CDR3 DNA: TGTGCCAGCAGTCCACCCGGGGGGACACCTGAAGCTTTCTTT. Its translation is CASSPPGGTPEAFF.

The chain uses TRBV7-9 and TRBJ1-2; D may be TRBD1 (5 bases). The CDR3 has 18 amino acids. CDR1 is SEHNR, CDR2 FQNEAQ, per germline (reference sequence). With 1 base removed from V and 0 bases from J, the gap between germline ends came to 18 bases. CDR3 in DNA: TGTGCCAGCAGCTTAGTCCGGCGGACATCCTCAGCTAACTATGGCTACACCTTC. Amino acids: CASSLVRRTSSANYGYTF.

The chain employs TRBV5-1 and TRBJ1-5, with D possibly being TRBD1 (5 bases). Germline V gives CDR1 SGHRS, CDR2 YFSETQ. V was cut by 1 base and J by 4 bases, with 9 bases left in between. This CDR3 is 14 amino acids long. In nucleotides, the CDR3 is TGCGCCAGCAGCTTGTCCTCAGGGAATCAGCCCCAGCATTTT. Protein product: CASSLSSGNQPQHF.

The J gene is TRBJ1-4, the V gene TRBV7-8; 9 positions agree with TRBD1. Germline V gene sequence: CDR1 SGHVS, CDR2 FQNEAQ. The CDR3 length is 15 residues. The V and J ends lost 5 bases and 3 bases, in that order; junction bases with no gene match: 4. In DNA, the CDR3 is TGTGCCAGCAGCCTTTGGACAGGGGCTAATGAAAAACTGTTTTTT. Protein sequence: CASSLWTGANEKLFF. Variable domain in full (rest from reference TRBV7-8 and TRBJ1-4): GAGVSQSPRYKVAKRGQDVALRCDPISGHVSLFWYQQALGQGPEFLTYFQNEAQLDKSGLPSDRFFAERPEGSVSTLKIQRTQQEDSAVYLCASSLWTGANEKLFFGSGTQLSVL.

The chain recombines TRBV6-6 with TRBJ2-2; 7 bases are shared with TRBD2. The CDR3 covers 13 residues. V gave up 7 bases and J gave up 5 bases; unmatched junction bases: 4. Germline CDR1 MNHNY, CDR2 SVGAGI (reference sequence). CDR3 protein: CASTHGGTGELFF. Written as DNA, the CDR3 is TGTGCCAGCACTCACGGGGGGACCGGGGAGCTGTTTTTT.

The rearrangement links TRBV6-5 to TRBJ2-7; the D gene is possibly TRBD1 (6 bases). Germline V lookup: CDR1 MNHEY, CDR2 SVGAGI. V gave up 2 bases and J gave up 2 bases, with 13 bases separating them. The CDR3 totals 15 residues. Here the CDR3 reads CASSYHQGLPYEQYF. In nucleotides, the CDR3 is TGTGCCAGCAGTTACCATCAGGGGCTACCCTACGAGCAGTACTTC.

This clone was seen just once. The chain couples TRBV6-5 to TRBJ1-5; TRBD1 matches at 11 bases. Germline V CDR1 and CDR2: MNHEY, SVGAGI. This CDR3 is built from 13 residues. With V trimmed by 5 bases and J by 7 bases, 1 base remained unmatched. This chain's CDR3 is CASSRTGGQPQHF. The DNA of the CDR3 is TGTGCCAGCAGTCGGACAGGGGGCCAGCCCCAGCATTTT.

J is TRBJ2-5 and V is TRBV7-9; D perhaps matches TRBD1 (5 bases). This CDR3 comprises 13 residues. The V end lost 5 bases, the J end lost 1 base, and 8 bases lay between the germline ends. Germline V gene sequence: CDR1 SEHNR, CDR2 FQNEAQ (reference sequence). The CDR3 coding sequence is TGTGCCAGCAGCACAAGGGGCCAAGAGACCCAGTACTTC. This translates into CASSTRGQETQYF.

The rearrangement links TRBV19 to TRBJ2-7; possibly TRBD1 for D (5 bases). V dropped 8 bases and J dropped 3 bases, with 8 bases sitting between them. CDR1 and CDR2 from the germline V gene are LNHDA and SQIVND (reference sequence). This CDR3 contains 11 residues. CDR3 region: CASGAYYEQYF. The CDR3 DNA follows: TGTGCCAGTGGGGCCTACTACGAGCAGTACTTC.

The chain carries TRBV28 and TRBJ1-5, with unresolved D. The CDR3 sequence is 13 residues long. The ends were cut back, 3 bases at V and 3 bases at J, with 6 bases in the middle. CDR1 and CDR2 (germline): MDHEN, SYDVKM. DNA of the CDR3: TGTGCCAGCAGTTTCTATTCCAATCAGCCCCAGCATTTT. It translates to CASSFYSNQPQHF.

The V and J genes are TRBV28 and TRBJ1-2, with TRBD1 as a possible D gene (6 bases). Trimming shortened V by 2 bases and J by 4 bases, and 14 bases separated the two germline ends. The CDR3 totals 15 residues. CDR1 is MDHEN, CDR2 SYDVKM, per germline. The CDR3 DNA reads as TGTGCCAGCAGTTTAGAAAAGGGACAAGTCTATGGCTACACCTTC. It is translated as CASSLEKGQVYGYTF.

This clone was found once. V is TRBV5-1 and J is TRBJ2-2; possible D gene TRBD2, 5 bases. The CDR3 spans 15 residues. CDR1 SGHRS and CDR2 YFSETQ come from the germline V gene. V lost 4 bases, J lost 0 bases, and 10 bases lay in between. As DNA, the CDR3 is TGCGCCAGCAGCACACTAGGCCCGAACACCGGGGAGCTGTTTTTT. Encoded protein: CASSTLGPNTGELFF.

The V call is TRBV10-3, the J call TRBJ2-3; 10 positions match TRBD2. The junction had 5 bases not matched to a gene; V was cut back by 6 bases and J by 2 bases. The CDR3 is 15 amino acids. Germline loops: CDR1 ENHRY, CDR2 SYGVKD. The CDR3 DNA reads as TGTGCCATCAGACCAGCGGGGGGGCCCACAGATACGCAGTATTTT. It translates to CAIRPAGGPTDTQYF.

This chain connects TRBV11-3 to TRBJ1-1, with TRBD1 as a possible D gene (5 bases). The V and J ends lost 5 bases and 1 base respectively, with 11 bases between them. This CDR3 region has 14 residues. Germline CDR1 SGHNT, CDR2 YENEEA. The CDR3 loop is CASSRRGGNTEAFF. DNA of the CDR3: TGTGCCAGCAGCCGTCGGGGGGGGAACACTGAAGCTTTCTTT. Combining the CDR3 with reference TRBV11-3 and TRBJ1-1 gives the whole variable domain EAGVVQSPRYKIIEKKQPVAFWCNPISGHNTLYWYLQNLGQGPELLIRYENEEAVDDSQLPKDRFSAERLKGVDSTLKIQPAELGDSAVYLCASSRRGGNTEAFFGQGTRLTVV.